The sequence of this T cell receptor (beta chain) was determined in a study of blood T cell repertoires in COVID-19. Study overall: Italy, Spain and the United States were the sources of the convalescent and acute COVID-19 samples. Sources were T cells, B-cell-depleted T cells, or PBMCs; the material itself was cDNA or gDNA.

This clone was counted a few times. Germline CDR1 is LNHDA and CDR2 is SQIVND (reference sequence). This CDR3 is 19 amino acids long. Trimming removed 10 bases from V and 6 bases from J; junction bases left unmatched: 26. In the source study's methods: Reference gene primer amplification gave estimated nucleated cell counts. Some clones are missing from TCRdb's copy, which holds only in-frame ones; the method was immunoSEQ multiplex PCR. V and J calls and clone size are those listed in that table; D and trimming were worked out from the DNA. The repertoire holds approximately 120,000 clones, with around 81% as singletons.

The sequence derives from a human donor in a cohort sampled during active or convalescent COVID-19. Sequences were obtained from peripheral blood. The rearrangement links TRBV19 to TRBJ1-1, with 10 nucleotides matching TRBD1. The CDR3 coding sequence is TGTGCCACTTCACTTCCCCCAAGGGACAGGGGTCGCCTAATCCCTGAAGCTTTCTTT. Encoded protein: CATSLPPRDRGRLIPEAFF.